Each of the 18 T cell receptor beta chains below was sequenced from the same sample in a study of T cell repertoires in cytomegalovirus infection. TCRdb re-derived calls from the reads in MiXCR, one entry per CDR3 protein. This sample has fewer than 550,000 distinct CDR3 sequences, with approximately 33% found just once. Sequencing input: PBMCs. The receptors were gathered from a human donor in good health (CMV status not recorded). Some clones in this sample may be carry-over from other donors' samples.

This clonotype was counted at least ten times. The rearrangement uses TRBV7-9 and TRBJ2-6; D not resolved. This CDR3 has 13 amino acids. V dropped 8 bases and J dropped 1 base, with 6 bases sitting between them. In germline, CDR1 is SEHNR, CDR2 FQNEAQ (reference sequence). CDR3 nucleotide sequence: TGTGCCAGCGGTGGTTCTGGGGCCAACGTCCTGACTTTC. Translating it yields CASGGSGANVLTF.

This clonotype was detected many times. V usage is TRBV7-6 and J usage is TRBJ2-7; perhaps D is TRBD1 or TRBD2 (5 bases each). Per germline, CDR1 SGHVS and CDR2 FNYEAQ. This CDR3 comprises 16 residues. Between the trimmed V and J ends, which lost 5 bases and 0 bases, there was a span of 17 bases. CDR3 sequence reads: CASSPGSGLSSYEQYF. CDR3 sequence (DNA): TGTGCCAGCAGCCCAGGGTCGGGGCTGAGCTCCTACGAGCAGTACTTC.

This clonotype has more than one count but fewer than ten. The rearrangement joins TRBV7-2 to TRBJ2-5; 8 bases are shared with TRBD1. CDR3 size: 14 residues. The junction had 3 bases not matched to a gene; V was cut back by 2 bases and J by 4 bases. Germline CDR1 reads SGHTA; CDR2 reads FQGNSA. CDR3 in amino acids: CASSLNRGVETQYF. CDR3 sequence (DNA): TGTGCCAGCAGCTTAAACAGGGGGGTAGAGACCCAGTACTTC.

The CDR3 DNA reads as TGTGCCAGCAGCTTAAGACAGGCCCCAGATACGCAGTATTTT. It yields the protein CASSLRQAPDTQYF. This rearrangement joins TRBV7-6 to TRBJ2-3; TRBD1 might be the D (6 bases). Germline CDR1 reads SGHVS; CDR2 reads FNYEAQ. Between the trimmed V and J ends, which lost 2 bases and 4 bases, there was a span of 10 bases. The CDR3 covers 14 residues. Full variable domain (rest looked up from reference TRBV7-6 and TRBJ2-3): GAGVSQSPRYKVTKRGQDVALRCDPISGHVSLYWYRQALGQGPEFLTYFNYEAQQDKSGLPNDRFSAERPEGSISTLTIQRTEQRDSAMYRCASSLRQAPDTQYFGPGTRLTVL.

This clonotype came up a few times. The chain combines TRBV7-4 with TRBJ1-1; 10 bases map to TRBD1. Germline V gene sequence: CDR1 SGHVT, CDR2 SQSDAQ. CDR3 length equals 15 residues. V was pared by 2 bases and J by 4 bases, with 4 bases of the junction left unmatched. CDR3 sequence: CASSLTGQGVTEAFF. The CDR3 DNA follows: TGTGCCAGCAGCTTAACCGGACAGGGGGTCACTGAAGCTTTCTTT. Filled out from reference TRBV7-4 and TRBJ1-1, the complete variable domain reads GAGVSQSPRYKVAKRGRDVALRCDSISGHVTLYWYRQTLGQGSEVLTYSQSDAQRDKSGRPSGRFSAERPERSVSTLKIQRTEQGDSAVYLCASSLTGQGVTEAFFGQGTRLTVV.

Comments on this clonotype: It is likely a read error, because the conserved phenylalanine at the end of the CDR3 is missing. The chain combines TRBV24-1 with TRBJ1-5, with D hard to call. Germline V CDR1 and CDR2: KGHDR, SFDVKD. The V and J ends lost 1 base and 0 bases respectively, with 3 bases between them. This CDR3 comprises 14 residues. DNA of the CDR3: TGTGCCACCAGTGATTTCTATAGCAATCAGCCCCAGCATTGT. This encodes CATSDFYSNQPQHC.

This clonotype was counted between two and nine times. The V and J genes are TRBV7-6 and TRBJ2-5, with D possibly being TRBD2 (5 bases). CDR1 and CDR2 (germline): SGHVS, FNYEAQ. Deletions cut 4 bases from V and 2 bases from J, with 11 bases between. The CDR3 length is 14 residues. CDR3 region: CASSSSPRQETQYF. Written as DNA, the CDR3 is TGTGCCAGCAGCTCTAGCCCGAGGCAAGAGACCCAGTACTTC. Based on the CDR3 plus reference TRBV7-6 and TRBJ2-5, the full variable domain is GAGVSQSPRYKVTKRGQDVALRCDPISGHVSLYWYRQALGQGPEFLTYFNYEAQQDKSGLPNDRFSAERPEGSISTLTIQRTEQRDSAMYRCASSSSPRQETQYFGPGTRLLVL.

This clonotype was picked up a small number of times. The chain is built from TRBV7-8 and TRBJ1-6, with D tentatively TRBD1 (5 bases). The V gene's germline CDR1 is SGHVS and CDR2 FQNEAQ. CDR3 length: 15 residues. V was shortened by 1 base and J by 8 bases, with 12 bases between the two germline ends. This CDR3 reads CASSLEPGGDSPLHF. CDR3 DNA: TGTGCCAGCAGCTTAGAGCCGGGGGGGGATTCACCCCTCCACTTT.

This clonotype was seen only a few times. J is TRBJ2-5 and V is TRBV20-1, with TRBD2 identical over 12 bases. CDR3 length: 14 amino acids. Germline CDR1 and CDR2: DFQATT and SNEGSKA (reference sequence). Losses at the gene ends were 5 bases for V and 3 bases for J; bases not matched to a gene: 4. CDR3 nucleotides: TGCAGTGCTTTCCGACTAGCGGGAGAAGAGACCCAGTACTTC. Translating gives CSAFRLAGEETQYF.

CDR3 amino acids: CASRTDRGAQPQHF. The CDR3 region has the DNA TGTGCCAGCAGGACGGACAGGGGCGCTCAGCCCCAGCATTTT. The chain has TRBV28 and TRBJ1-5; 9 nucleotides agree with TRBD1. Trimming cost V 6 bases and J 6 bases; bases outside gene matches: 6. Germline CDR1 reads MDHEN; CDR2 reads SYDVKM. This CDR3 spans 14 amino acids.

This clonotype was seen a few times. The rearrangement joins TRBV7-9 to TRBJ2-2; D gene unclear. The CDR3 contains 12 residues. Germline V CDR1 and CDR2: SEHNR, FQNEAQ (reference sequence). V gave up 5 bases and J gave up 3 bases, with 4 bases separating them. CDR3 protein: CASSQYTGELFF. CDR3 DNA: TGTGCCAGCAGCCAATACACCGGGGAGCTGTTTTTT.

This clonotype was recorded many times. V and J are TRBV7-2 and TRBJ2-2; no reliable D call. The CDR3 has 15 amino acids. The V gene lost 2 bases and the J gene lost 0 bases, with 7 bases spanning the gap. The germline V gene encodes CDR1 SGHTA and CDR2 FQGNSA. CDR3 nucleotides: TGTGCCAGCAGCTTACGAGCCTCGAACACCGGGGAGCTGTTTTTT. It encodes CASSLRASNTGELFF.

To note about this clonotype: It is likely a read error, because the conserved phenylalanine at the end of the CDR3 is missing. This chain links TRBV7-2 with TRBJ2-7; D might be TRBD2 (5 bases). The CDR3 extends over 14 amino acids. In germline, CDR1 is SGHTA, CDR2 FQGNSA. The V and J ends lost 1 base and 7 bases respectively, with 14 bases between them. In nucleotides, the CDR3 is TGTGCCAGCAGCTTAGATGAGGGCCTCGGGGAGCAGTACTGC. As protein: CASSLDEGLGEQYC.

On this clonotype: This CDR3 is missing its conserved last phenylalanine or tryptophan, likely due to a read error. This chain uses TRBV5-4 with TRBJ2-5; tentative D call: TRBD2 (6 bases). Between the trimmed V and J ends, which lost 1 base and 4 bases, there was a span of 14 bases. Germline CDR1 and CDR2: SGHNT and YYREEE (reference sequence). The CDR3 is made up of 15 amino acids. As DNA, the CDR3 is TGTGCCAGCAGCTTGCTAGCGTCCGTTTCAGAGACCCAGTACTTA. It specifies CASSLLASVSETQYL.

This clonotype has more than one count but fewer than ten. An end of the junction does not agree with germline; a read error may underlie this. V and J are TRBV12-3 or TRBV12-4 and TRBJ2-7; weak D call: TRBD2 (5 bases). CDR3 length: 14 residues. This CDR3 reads CASSLAHTKRDWVW. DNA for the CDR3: TGTGCCAGCAGTTTGGCACACACAAAGAGGGATTGGGTGTGG.

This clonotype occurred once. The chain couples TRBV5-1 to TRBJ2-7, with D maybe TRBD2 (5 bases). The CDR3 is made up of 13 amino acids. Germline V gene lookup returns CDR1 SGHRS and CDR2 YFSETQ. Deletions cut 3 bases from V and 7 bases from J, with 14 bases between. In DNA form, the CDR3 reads TGCGCCAGCAGCTCTGAGGTCTCGGGGGAGCAGTACTTC. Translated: CASSSEVSGEQYF. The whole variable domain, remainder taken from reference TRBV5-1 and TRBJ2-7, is KAGVTQTPRYLIKTRGQQVTLSCSPISGHRSVSWYQQTPGQGLQFLFEYFSETQRNKGNFPGRFSGRQFSNSRSEMNVSTLELGDSALYLCASSSEVSGEQYFGPGTRLTVT.

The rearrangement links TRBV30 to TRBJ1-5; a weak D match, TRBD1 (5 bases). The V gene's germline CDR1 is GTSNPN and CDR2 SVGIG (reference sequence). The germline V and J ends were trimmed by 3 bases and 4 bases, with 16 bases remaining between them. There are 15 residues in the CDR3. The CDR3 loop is CAWSLGPLGNQPQHF. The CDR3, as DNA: TGTGCCTGGAGCCTGGGACCCTTGGGAAATCAGCCCCAGCATTTT. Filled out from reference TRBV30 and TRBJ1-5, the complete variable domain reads SQTIHQWPATLVQPVGSPLSLECTVEGTSNPNLYWYRQAAGRGLQLLFYSVGIGQISSEVPQNLSASRPQDRQFILSSKKLLLSDSGFYLCAWSLGPLGNQPQHFGDGTRLSIL.

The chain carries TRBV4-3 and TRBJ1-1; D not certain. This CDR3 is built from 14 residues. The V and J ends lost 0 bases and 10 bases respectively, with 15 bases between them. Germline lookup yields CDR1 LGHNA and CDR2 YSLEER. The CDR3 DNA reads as TGCGCCAGCAGCCAAGATCGTTTGGGCCCGGTAGCTTTCTTT. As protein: CASSQDRLGPVAFF.